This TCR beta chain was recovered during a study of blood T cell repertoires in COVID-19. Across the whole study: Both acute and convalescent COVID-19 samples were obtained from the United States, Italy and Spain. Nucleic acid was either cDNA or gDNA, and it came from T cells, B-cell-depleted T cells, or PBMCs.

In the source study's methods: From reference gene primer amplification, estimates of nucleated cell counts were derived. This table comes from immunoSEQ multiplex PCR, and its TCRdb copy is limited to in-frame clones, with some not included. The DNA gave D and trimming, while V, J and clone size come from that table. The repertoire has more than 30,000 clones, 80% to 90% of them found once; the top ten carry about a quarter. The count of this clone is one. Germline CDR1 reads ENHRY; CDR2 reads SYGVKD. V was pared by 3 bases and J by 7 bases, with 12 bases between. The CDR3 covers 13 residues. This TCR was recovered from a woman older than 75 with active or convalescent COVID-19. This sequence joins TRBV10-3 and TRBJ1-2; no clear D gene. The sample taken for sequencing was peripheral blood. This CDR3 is CAISDFSLGGYTF. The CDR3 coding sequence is TGTGCCATCAGTGACTTTAGCTTGGGTGGCTACACCTTC.